This section outlines one T cell receptor beta chain sequence together with its context. Its antigen is currently unknown. These data are taken from a study of T cell repertoires in cytomegalovirus infection. Looking at the study overall: CMV infection plus the matching HLA type was flagged by public TCR beta signatures.

TCRdb ran MiXCR on the reads and lists one entry per CDR3 protein. The table records about 310,000 distinct CDR3 sequences, 20% to 25% of them present only once. General study findings and limits: Clonotypes of TCR beta that were HLA-C-restricted and CMV-specific dominated the ex vivo response. Of the TCR beta families, the public ones yielded a cumulative frequency that identified carriers of CMV plus the relevant HLA.

Germline CDR1 and CDR2: SNHLY and FYNNEI. The CDR3 is 12 amino acids. Trimming cost V 8 bases and J 3 bases; bases outside gene matches: 3. The sample here was cultured PBMCs, taken from culture after CMV antigen stimulation. The TCR was taken from a human donor in good health (CMV status not recorded). Some clones in this sample may be carry-over from other donors' samples. V usage is TRBV2 and J usage is TRBJ1-1, with TRBD1 matching 7 bases. CDR3 protein: CASATGYTEAFF. The CDR3 DNA reads as TGTGCCAGCGCGACAGGGTACACTGAAGCTTTCTTT.